This T cell receptor (beta chain) was found in a study of technical replicates of blood from a few donors (dated by TCRdb to 2015 to 2018). Worth noting for this clone: What antigen it recognizes has not been identified. The record has no base qualities; no much larger clone is one base away.

Library preparation employed the immunoSEQ multiplex PCR assay. Imported from immuneACCESS, the table was reduced by TCRdb to in-frame sequences with V and J called. These copies leave out some clones; in studies compared against another copy, an unresolved V gene accounts for under half, and the cause of the remainder is not known. The sample table records some 12,000 clones; under 85% of these occur just once. The ten largest clones add up to about 15% of the sample. As encoded in the germline V gene, CDR1 is MNHEY while CDR2 is SVGAGI. Taken from cysteine to phenylalanine, the CDR3 has 13 residues. Of all the DNA, just the CDR3 is kept, 39 bases in frame from base 1. The germline ends are 9 bases apart after V is trimmed by 6 bases and J by 2 bases.

Sequenced material: PBMCs. The sequence links TRBV6-5 to TRBJ2-3, with the D gene uncertain. This receptor was identified in a human donor in good health. Here the CDR3 is given as CASRTGHTDTQYF. The bases read TGTGCCAGCAGGACTGGCCACACAGATACGCAGTATTTT.